This is a list of T cell receptor beta chains from one sample in a study of long-term antiretroviral therapy in people with HIV. Produced via immunoSEQ multiplex PCR; TCRdb's table is partial and in-frame only. The sample consists of about 16,000 clones, over 70% of them appearing once. Sequencing used unsorted PBMCs, obtained 2.1 years after starting antiretroviral therapy. The receptors derive from a middle-aged man with HIV. Each CDR3 is given with its conserved first and last residue.

>TRBV5-6|TRBJ2-2
CASSYAQEAGELFF
>TRBV5-1|TRBJ1-5
CASSLGGASNQPQHF
>TRBV4-2|TRBJ1-2
CASSQAPMRDPNYGYTF
>TRBV27|TRBJ1-2
CASSLRGTNYGYTF
>TRBV6-6|-
CASSYLGVDEQYF
>TRBV6-1|TRBJ2-7
CASSERTGANEQYF
>TRBV9|TRBJ1-1
CASSVVTGYTEAFF
>TRBV5-4|TRBJ2-6
CASSSGQGLGANVLTF
>TRBV5-6|TRBJ2-7
CASSPGLAGGYEQYF
>TRBV11-1|TRBJ2-2
CASSHLPTGDGGELFF
>TRBV29-1|TRBJ1-5
CSALTGDPDQPQHF
>TRBV10-3|TRBJ2-3
CAISEGTSGGSDTQYF
>TRBV5-4|TRBJ2-3
CASSSGLLVTDTQYF
>TRBV11-3|TRBJ2-7
CASSSRRGQDSYEQYF
>TRBV27|TRBJ2-2
CASTGQGESGELFF
>TRBV20-1|TRBJ1-1
CSAYSGPEAFF
>TRBV5-4|TRBJ2-7
CASALDSYEQYF
>TRBV15|TRBJ1-2
CATSRDGGQGGEVYTF
>TRBV7-3|TRBJ2-7
CASSLTGGSYEQYF
>TRBV6-1|TRBJ1-5
CATQGNNQPQHF
>TRBV27|TRBJ1-2
CASLGGDGYTF
>TRBV5-6|TRBJ2-1
CASSFRGGTGESDEQFF
>TRBV5-1|TRBJ1-2
CASSLGGGENYGYTF
>TRBV9|TRBJ2-7
CASSPLAGGYEQYF
>TRBV9|TRBJ2-1
CASSVGAGEYNEQFF
>TRBV10-3|TRBJ1-2
CAIRNSGYTF
>TRBV7-9|TRBJ2-1
CASSLHATLSYNEQFF
>TRBV4-1|TRBJ2-3
CASSQDARSTDTQYF
>TRBV5-6|TRBJ1-2
CASSLILGDQGGYTF
>TRBV15|TRBJ1-1
CATSRDLVMRNTEAFF
>TRBV14|TRBJ2-7
CASSLGQGTSYEQYF
>TRBV7-9|TRBJ1-5
CASSLAGVTQPQHF
>TRBV5-1|TRBJ1-6
CASSLEKGWNSPLHF
>TRBV27|TRBJ1-1
CASSPWTGEDTEAFF
>TRBV5-4|TRBJ2-7
CASSLGGLAGTYEQYF
>TRBV6-6|TRBJ2-1
CAIRGPLYNEQFF
>TRBV11-1|TRBJ2-3
CASSDGPTDTQYF
>TRBV27|TRBJ1-1
CASGSPWGQTEAFF
>TRBV5-4|TRBJ1-2
CASSSNRGFNYGYTF
>TRBV6-1|TRBJ1-2
CASSSGQGLNYGYTF
>TRBV5-4|TRBJ1-2
CASSPDTYYGYTF
>TRBV19|TRBJ1-1
CASGQVLNTEAFF
>TRBV5-1|TRBJ2-1
CASSYGTGGNEQFF
>TRBV19|TRBJ2-1
CASRQGLYNEQFF
>TRBV5-1|TRBJ2-7
CASSLAGTGGDEQYF
>TRBV7-6|TRBJ1-5
CASSPDWGENQPQHF